Included here is one T cell receptor beta chain sequence, with context. Its antigen is unidentified. V lost 0 bases to trimming and J lost 3 bases, with 21 bases between them. This CDR3 spans 19 amino acids. Per germline, CDR1 SGDLS and CDR2 YYNGEE. These data come from a study of radiotherapy plus CTLA-4 blockade in lung cancer. Study-level information: Disease control was present in roughly 30% of patients, and objective responses in under 20%.

Overall study results and limits: Clones of tumor-derived TCRs expanded in blood after radiotherapy plus ipilimumab. How blood T cell clones changed early, along with interferon-beta, reportedly forecast response best.

TCRdb's copy holds only in-frame clones and misses some; the assay was immunoSEQ multiplex PCR. The sample carries nearly 110,000 clones, more than 75% recorded once. The study gave focal radiation plus ipilimumab CTLA-4 blockade to patients with chemo-refractory metastatic non-small-cell lung cancer. This chain connects TRBV9 to TRBJ1-4, with D perhaps matching TRBD1 (5 bases). The clonotype was recovered from a human donor with non-small cell lung cancer that progressed on radiotherapy plus ipilimumab. Some clones in this sample may be carry-over from other donors' samples. This sample comprised peripheral blood, obtained from a patient treated with radiotherapy plus ipilimumab. The DNA of the CDR3 is TGTGCCAGCAGCGTAGGGCAGGGAAGGGTCGGAACTTCTAATGAAAAACTGTTTTTT. Translating it yields CASSVGQGRVGTSNEKLFF.